The T cell receptor (beta chain) described here comes from a study of OX40 agonist ivuxolimab in advanced cancers. The repertoire was sequenced with immunoSEQ multiplex PCR; TCRdb's copy has only in-frame clones and lacks some. The sample consists of about 50,000 clones, roughly four fifths of them appearing once. The junction had 8 bases not matched to a gene; V was cut back by 11 bases and J by 3 bases. This CDR3 region has 14 residues. Germline-derived CDR1 and CDR2 are LNHDA and SQIVND (reference sequence). Sequenced here: CD4+ or CD8+ T cells sorted from blood, sampled in a trial of the OX40 agonist ivuxolimab. The chain has TRBV19 and TRBJ2-2; 8 bases map to TRBD1. The sequence was collected from an adult with an advanced solid tumor such as melanoma, head and neck, liver or kidney cancer. CDR3 coding DNA: TGTGCCGCCGGAAGACAGGGGCACACCGGGGAGCTGTTTTTT. It is translated as CAAGRQGHTGELFF.